The rows below give T cell receptor beta chains drawn from one sample of a study of blood T cell repertoires in COVID-19. Generated by immunoSEQ multiplex PCR, the TCRdb table keeps only in-frame clones and is missing some. Of roughly 230,000 clones listed, roughly 84% are singletons. The sequenced material came from peripheral blood. Receptor source: a man aged 45-60 years with active or convalescent COVID-19. The CDR3 runs from the conserved cysteine through the conserved F or W. D genes are given only for firm matches. Rows may omit the clone size; those that give it use once, few, many or a size class.

j_call | v_call | d_call | clone_size | cdr3_nt | cdr3_aa
TRBJ2-5 | TRBV11-2 | TRBD2 | - | TGTGCCAGCACCGTGACTAGCGGGGGAGAGACCCAGTACTTC | CASTVTSGGETQYF
TRBJ2-3 | TRBV9 | TRBD2 | - | TGTGCCAGCAGCGTAGACCCCGGGGCTCCTGAGCGGGGGGGCCCAGATACGCAGTATTTT | CASSVDPGAPERGGPDTQYF
TRBJ2-1 | TRBV6-4 | TRBD2 | - | TGTGCCAGCAGTGCGCTAGCGGGGGCATACAATGAGCAGTTCTTC | CASSALAGAYNEQFF
TRBJ1-1 | TRBV6-6 | - | - | TGTGCCAGCAGTTACCAACGTGGGGCGGCTGTCACTGAAGCTTTCTTT | CASSYQRGAAVTEAFF
TRBJ1-2 | TRBV5-4 | - | - | TGTGCCAGCAGCTTACCGGGAACTGGTTATGGCTACACCTTC | CASSLPGTGYGYTF
TRBJ2-7 | TRBV6-5 | TRBD1 | once | TGTGCCAGCAGTCACGACAGGGGCTCCTACGAGCAGTACTTC | CASSHDRGSYEQYF
TRBJ1-5 | TRBV4-2 | - | - | TGTGCCAGCAGCCAAGATAGGCAGGGGACTCAGCCCCAGCATTTT | CASSQDRQGTQPQHF
TRBJ2-6 | TRBV19 | TRBD1 | - | TGTGCCAGTAGTATAGGGGGACAGGGGGACTCTGGGGCCAACGTCCTGACTTTC | CASSIGGQGDSGANVLTF
TRBJ2-1 | TRBV30 | - | - | TGTGCCTGCACAGGGGGGGGTTACAATGAGCAGTTCTTC | CACTGGGYNEQFF
TRBJ1-1 | TRBV12-3/TRBV12-4 | - | - | TGTGCCAGCAGTTTAATCGCTATTGAAGCTTTCTTT | CASSLIAIEAFF
TRBJ2-1 | TRBV7-6 | TRBD2 | - | TGTGCCAGCAGCTTAGGCTACGCGGGGGGTTGGAATGAGCAGTTCTTC | CASSLGYAGGWNEQFF
TRBJ1-2 | TRBV4-1 | - | - | TGCGCCAGCAGCCAGCCAGTCGCGGGGAACGGGTATGGCTACACCTTC | CASSQPVAGNGYGYTF
TRBJ1-4 | TRBV18 | - | - | TGTGCCAGCTCACCTGGAGAGAGGGAAAAACTGTTTTTT | CASSPGEREKLFF
TRBJ1-2 | TRBV20-1 | - | - | TGCAGTGCTTTTCGGACAACGAGCTACACCTTC | CSAFRTTSYTF
TRBJ1-1 | TRBV2 | - | once | TGTGCCAGCAGCGGGCTCAGGGTAGGCACTGAAGCTTTCTTT | CASSGLRVGTEAFF
TRBJ1-2 | TRBV10-3 | TRBD1 | once | TGTGCCATCAGTGAGCCGGGACAGGGGGCTAACTATGGCTACACCTTC | CAISEPGQGANYGYTF
TRBJ2-5 | TRBV5-6 | TRBD2 | - | TGTGCCAGCAGCTTCCTTAGCGGGGGGAACCTAGGAGAGACCCAGTACTTC | CASSFLSGGNLGETQYF
TRBJ1-1 | TRBV30 | TRBD1 | - | TGTGCCTGGAGCCGACCCTTACAGGGGGGGACTGAAGCTTTCTTT | CAWSRPLQGGTEAFF
TRBJ2-7 | TRBV6-6 | TRBD2 | - | TGTGCCAGCAGTCCCGGAGGAAGACTAGCGGGTTCCTCCTACGAGCAGTACTTC | CASSPGGRLAGSSYEQYF
TRBJ2-3 | TRBV2 | TRBD2 | - | TGTGCCAGCAGTGATTCCAGCGGGGGGGCCCTAGATACGCAGTATTTT | CASSDSSGGALDTQYF
TRBJ1-5 | TRBV28 | TRBD1 | few | TGTGCCAGCAGTTCAATCCTAGACAGGGGAATACGTCAGCCCCAGCATTTT | CASSSILDRGIRQPQHF
TRBJ2-2 | TRBV19 | - | - | TGTGCCAGTAGTATAGCCCAACGCGGGGGCCTCACCGGGGAGCTGTTTTTT | CASSIAQRGGLTGELFF
TRBJ1-1 | TRBV11-2 | - | - | TGTGCCAGCAGCTTAGAGAGCGTTTTTGTCACTGGGAACACTGAAGCTTTCTTT | CASSLESVFVTGNTEAFF
TRBJ1-4 | TRBV5-1 | - | once | TGCGCCAGCAGCTTGAGGGCAGGGGTTCGTGAAAAACTGTTTTTT | CASSLRAGVREKLFF
TRBJ2-1 | TRBV28 | - | once | TGTGCCAGCACTCCGAGGGAGGGGGTCAATGAGCAGTTCTTC | CASTPREGVNEQFF
TRBJ2-1 | TRBV5-1 | - | - | TGCGCCAGCAGCTTACTTGCGGGGCGGAACAATGAGCAGTTCTTC | CASSLLAGRNNEQFF
TRBJ2-3 | TRBV5-8 | TRBD2 | - | TGTGCCAGCAGCTTCCCCCTGAGCTTGCGGGGGGGAACAGATACGCAGTATTTT | CASSFPLSLRGGTDTQYF
TRBJ2-3 | TRBV28 | - | - | TGTGCCAGCAGTTTACTAGGGGCAGGGTTCACAGATACGCAGTATTTT | CASSLLGAGFTDTQYF
TRBJ1-3 | TRBV27 | - | few | TGTGCCAGCAGTTTGGGGGGGGCTGGAAACACCATATATTTT | CASSLGGAGNTIYF
TRBJ1-1 | TRBV3-1/TRBV3-2 | - | - | TGTGCCAGCAGCAATCCCGCGAGGGGAGGAGCGATGAACACTGAAGCTTTCTTT | CASSNPARGGAMNTEAFF
TRBJ1-4 | TRBV19 | - | - | TGTGCCAGTACTCCGGACAGAGGGTATGAAAAACTGTTTTTT | CASTPDRGYEKLFF
TRBJ2-1 | TRBV5-1 | TRBD1 | - | TGCGCCAGCAGCTTGGGGGCTGGACAGGGATACAATGAGCAGTTCTTC | CASSLGAGQGYNEQFF
TRBJ1-1 | TRBV29-1 | TRBD1 | - | TGCAGCGTGGACCTAGGACAGGGGCGCACTGAAGCTTTCTTT | CSVDLGQGRTEAFF
TRBJ2-2 | TRBV6-5 | TRBD2 | - | TGTGCCAGCACTAGCGGGGGGGCCGAACGGGAGCTGTTTTTT | CASTSGGAERELFF
TRBJ2-5 | TRBV2 | - | - | TGTGCCAGCAGTGAGGGCGAGACCCAGTACTTC | CASSEGETQYF
TRBJ2-6 | TRBV19 | - | - | TGTGCCAGTAGAGTAAGAGGGACTGGGGCCAACGTCCTGACTTTC | CASRVRGTGANVLTF
TRBJ1-5 | TRBV15 | - | - | TGTGCCACCAGCAGAGGGGACGAGGGAGGGCCCCAGCATTTT | CATSRGDEGGPQHF
TRBJ2-1 | TRBV7-2 | - | - | TGTGCCAGCAGCTTTACACGGACTGACAATGAGCAGTTCTTC | CASSFTRTDNEQFF
TRBJ1-4 | TRBV25-1 | - | - | TGTGCCAGCAGGCCGGGACAAATTAATGAAAAACTGTTTTTT | CASRPGQINEKLFF
TRBJ1-3 | TRBV30 | - | - | TGTGCCTGGGACAGGAGCTCTGGAAACACCATATATTTT | CAWDRSSGNTIYF
TRBJ2-3 | TRBV5-5 | - | - | TGTGCCAGCAGCTTGCAGGGGAGCACAGATACGCAGTATTTT | CASSLQGSTDTQYF
TRBJ1-6 | TRBV4-2 | - | - | TGTGCCAGCAGCCCGGACAGCCCGAATAATTCACCCCTCCACTTT | CASSPDSPNNSPLHF